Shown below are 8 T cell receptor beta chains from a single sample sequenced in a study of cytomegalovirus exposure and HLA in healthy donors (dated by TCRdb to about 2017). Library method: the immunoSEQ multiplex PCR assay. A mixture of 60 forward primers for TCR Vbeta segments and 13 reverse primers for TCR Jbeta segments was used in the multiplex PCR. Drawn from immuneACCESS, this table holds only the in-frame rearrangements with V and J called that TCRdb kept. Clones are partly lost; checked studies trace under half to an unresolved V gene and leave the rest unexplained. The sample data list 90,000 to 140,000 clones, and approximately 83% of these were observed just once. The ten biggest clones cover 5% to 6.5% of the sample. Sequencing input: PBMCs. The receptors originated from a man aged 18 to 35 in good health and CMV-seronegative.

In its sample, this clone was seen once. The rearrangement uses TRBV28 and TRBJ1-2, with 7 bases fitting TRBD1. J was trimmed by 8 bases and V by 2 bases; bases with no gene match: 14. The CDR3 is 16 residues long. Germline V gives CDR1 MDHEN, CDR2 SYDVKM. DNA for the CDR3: TGTGCCAGCAGTTTAACGAGAGACAGGGACATAAAGGGCTACACCTTC. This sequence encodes CASSLTRDRDIKGYTF.

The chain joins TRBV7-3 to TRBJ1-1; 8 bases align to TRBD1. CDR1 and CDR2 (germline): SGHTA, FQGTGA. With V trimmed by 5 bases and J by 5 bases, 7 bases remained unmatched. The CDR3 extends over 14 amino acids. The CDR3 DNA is TGTGCCAGCAGCGTCAGGGGGCTCGGGACTGAAGCTTTCTTT. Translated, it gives CASSVRGLGTEAFF.

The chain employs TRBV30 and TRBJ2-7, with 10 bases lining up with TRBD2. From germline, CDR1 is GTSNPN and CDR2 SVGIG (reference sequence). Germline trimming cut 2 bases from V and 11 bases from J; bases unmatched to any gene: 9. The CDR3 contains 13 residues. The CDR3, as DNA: TGTGCCTGGAGTACGCCAGCGGGAGGGCCGGAGTACTTC. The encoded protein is CAWSTPAGGPEYF.

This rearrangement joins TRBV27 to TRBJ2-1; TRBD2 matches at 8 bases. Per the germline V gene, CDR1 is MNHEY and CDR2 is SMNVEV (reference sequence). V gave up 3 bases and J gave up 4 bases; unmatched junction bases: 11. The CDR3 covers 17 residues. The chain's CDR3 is CASSFRPAGVDYNEQFF. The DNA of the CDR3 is TGTGCCAGCAGTTTTCGTCCAGCGGGGGTGGATTACAATGAGCAGTTCTTC.

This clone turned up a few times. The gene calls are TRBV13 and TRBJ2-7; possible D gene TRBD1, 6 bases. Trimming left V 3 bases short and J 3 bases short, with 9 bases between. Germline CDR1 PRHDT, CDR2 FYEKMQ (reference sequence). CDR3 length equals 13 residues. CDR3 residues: CASSLWTDYEQYF. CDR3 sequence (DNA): TGTGCCAGCAGCTTGTGGACAGACTACGAGCAGTACTTC.

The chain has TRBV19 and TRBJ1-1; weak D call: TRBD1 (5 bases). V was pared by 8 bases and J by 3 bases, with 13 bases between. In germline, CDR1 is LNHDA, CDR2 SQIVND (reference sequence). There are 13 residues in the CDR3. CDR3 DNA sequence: TGTGCCAGTTCGATGACACAGGACACTGAAGCTTTCTTT. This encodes CASSMTQDTEAFF.

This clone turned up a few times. The CDR3 region has the DNA TGTGCCAGCAGCTGGGGTAGCGGCACCGGGGAGCTGTTTTTT. Protein sequence: CASSWGSGTGELFF. The chain employs TRBV6-1 and TRBJ2-2, with a possible D match to TRBD2 (6 bases). Trimming pared 6 bases from V and 4 bases from J, leaving 12 bases between. The germline V gene has CDR1 MNHNS and CDR2 SASEGT. The CDR3 totals 14 residues.

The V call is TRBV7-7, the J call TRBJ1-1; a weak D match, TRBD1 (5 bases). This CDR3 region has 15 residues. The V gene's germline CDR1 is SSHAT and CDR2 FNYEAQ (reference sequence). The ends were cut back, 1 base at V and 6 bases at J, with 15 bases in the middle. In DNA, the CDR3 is TGTGCCAGCAGCTTAGGAGGGCAGGGAGGCGCTGAAGCTTTCTTT. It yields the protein CASSLGGQGGAEAFF.